The next 32 T cell receptor beta chains were all read from a single sample in a study of blood T cell repertoires in COVID-19. Clones were sequenced by immunoSEQ multiplex PCR, and TCRdb holds only the in-frame ones, with some missing. The sample contains some 250,000 clones, around four fifths of which appear only once. The sample taken for sequencing was peripheral blood. These receptors came from a man aged 35 to 55 with active or convalescent COVID-19.

The rearrangement joins TRBV9 to TRBJ2-7; a weak D match, TRBD2 (6 bases). In germline, CDR1 is SGDLS, CDR2 YYNGEE. This CDR3 is built from 14 residues. V lost 2 bases to trimming and J lost 3 bases, with 12 bases between them. The CDR3 sequence is CASSVRVGGYEQYF. The DNA of the CDR3 is TGTGCCAGCAGCGTGCGGGTGGGGGGCTACGAGCAGTACTTC.

The J gene is TRBJ1-5, the V gene TRBV3-1 (or the pseudogene TRBV3-2), with 7 bases aligning to TRBD1. Germline assignment: CDR1 LGHDT and CDR2 YNNKEL (reference sequence). V was clipped by 4 bases and J by 2 bases; unmatched bases: 5. This CDR3 comprises 15 residues. The CDR3 loop is CASSRTGDGNQPQHF. As DNA, the CDR3 is TGTGCCAGCAGCCGAACAGGGGACGGCAATCAGCCCCAGCATTTT.

The chain carries TRBV18 and TRBJ2-3, with TRBD2 identical over 7 bases. Germline V gene lookup returns CDR1 KGHSH and CDR2 LQKENI. This CDR3 contains 15 residues. The V segment lost 1 base and the J segment 4 bases; nucleotides outside the gene matches: 5. The CDR3 spells CASSPQRGDADTQYF. The CDR3 DNA reads TGTGCCAGCTCACCACAACGGGGGGACGCAGATACGCAGTATTTT.

The chain uses TRBV7-2 and TRBJ1-5; no clear D. CDR1 SGHTA and CDR2 FQGNSA come from the germline V gene. The CDR3 totals 13 residues. V gave up 5 bases and J gave up 4 bases, with 9 bases separating them. For the CDR3, the DNA is TGTGCCAGCAGCCCGCCGGGGAATCAGCCCCAGCATTTT. Encoded protein: CASSPPGNQPQHF. Full variable domain (outside the CDR3, taken from reference TRBV7-2 and TRBJ1-5): GAGVSQSPSNKVTEKGKDVELRCDPISGHTALYWYRQSLGQGLEFLIYFQGNSAPDKSGLPSDRFSAERTGGSVSTLTIQRTQQEDSAVYLCASSPPGNQPQHFGDGTRLSIL.

V is TRBV5-6 and J is TRBJ2-3; TRBD2 is a possible D gene (5 bases). The ends were cut back, 7 bases at V and 3 bases at J, with 12 bases in the middle. The CDR3 has 13 amino acids. Per germline, CDR1 SGHDT and CDR2 YYEEEE. This CDR3 reads CASRSRGTDTQYF. CDR3 in DNA: TGTGCCAGCCGGTCCCGGGGAACAGATACGCAGTATTTT.

V gene TRBV5-6 combines with J gene TRBJ2-3; 7 bases map to TRBD2. CDR3 size: 14 residues. Looked up from germline, CDR1 is SGHDT and CDR2 is YYEEEE. Trimming at V came to 4 bases and at J to 3 bases, leaving 5 bases not matched to a gene. DNA for the CDR3: TGTGCCAGCAGCCAGCTAGCGGCAACAGATACGCAGTATTTT. Translating gives CASSQLAATDTQYF.

The genes are TRBV10-3 and TRBJ2-7; tentative D call: TRBD1 (6 bases). Trimming removed 6 bases from V and 2 bases from J, with 8 bases in between. Looked up from germline, CDR1 is ENHRY and CDR2 is SYGVKD. This CDR3 comprises 12 residues. CDR3 in amino acids: CAIRQGTYEQYF. The DNA of the CDR3 is TGTGCCATCAGACAGGGAACCTACGAGCAGTACTTC.

V gene TRBV10-1 combines with J gene TRBJ2-7; 8 nucleotides match TRBD2. V shed 4 bases and J 6 bases; nucleotides not matched to a gene: 5. The germline V gene has CDR1 WNHNN and CDR2 SYGVQD (reference sequence). The CDR3 is 13 amino acids. The CDR3 is CASSAAGGTEQYF. CDR3 in DNA: TGCGCCAGCAGTGCTGCGGGAGGTACCGAGCAGTACTTC.

The CDR3 nucleotides are TGTGCCAGCAGTTACGGGACAGGGCTTGACGCCGGGGAGCTGTTTTTT. Its protein is CASSYGTGLDAGELFF. V is TRBV6-6 and J is TRBJ2-2; 9 bases line up with TRBD1. The length of the CDR3 is 16 residues. Germline CDR1 is MNHNY and CDR2 is SVGAGI (reference sequence). V gave up 2 bases and J gave up 6 bases; unmatched junction bases: 7.

The chain couples TRBV15 to TRBJ1-4; 7 bases align to TRBD1. Looked up from germline, CDR1 is LNHNV and CDR2 is YYDKDF (reference sequence). The CDR3 runs 14 residues. Losses at the gene ends were 4 bases for V and 4 bases for J; bases not matched to a gene: 3. DNA of the CDR3: TGTGCCACCAGCATCCAGGGGGGTAATGAAAAACTGTTTTTT. As protein: CATSIQGGNEKLFF.

The V call is TRBV6-5, the J call TRBJ2-7; 7 bases align to TRBD1. Looked up from germline, CDR1 is MNHEY and CDR2 is SVGAGI. V was clipped by 2 bases and J by 0 bases; unmatched bases: 1. The CDR3 is 14 amino acids. Here the CDR3 DNA reads TGTGCCAGCAGTTACGACAGGGCCTCCTACGAGCAGTACTTC. It yields the protein CASSYDRASYEQYF.

This clone appeared a few times. The chain is built from TRBV7-8 and TRBJ1-1; 7 positions agree with TRBD1. The V segment lost 6 bases and the J segment 6 bases; nucleotides outside the gene matches: 7. From germline, CDR1 is SGHVS and CDR2 FQNEAQ. The CDR3 sequence is 13 residues long. This CDR3 is CASRNRDSPEAFF. Written as DNA, the CDR3 is TGTGCCAGCAGGAACAGGGACAGTCCTGAAGCTTTCTTT. Full variable domain (outside the CDR3, taken from reference TRBV7-8 and TRBJ1-1): GAGVSQSPRYKVAKRGQDVALRCDPISGHVSLFWYQQALGQGPEFLTYFQNEAQLDKSGLPSDRFFAERPEGSVSTLKIQRTQQEDSAVYLCASRNRDSPEAFFGQGTRLTVV.

This chain joins TRBV24-1 and TRBJ1-2, with TRBD1 matching 10 bases. Germline CDR1 is KGHDR and CDR2 is SFDVKD. This CDR3 has 16 amino acids. The V gene end was trimmed by 4 bases and the J gene end by 6 bases; junction bases not matched to a gene: 10. In DNA, the CDR3 is TGTGCCACCAGTGACCCGGGCGCCGGGACAGGGGATGGCTACACCTTC. It yields the protein CATSDPGAGTGDGYTF.

CDR3 amino acids: CASSSGQGTDEQFF. The DNA for the CDR3 is TGTGCCAGCAGTTCCGGACAGGGGACGGATGAGCAGTTCTTC. J is TRBJ2-1 and V is TRBV2; TRBD1 aligns across 9 bases. The CDR3 is made up of 14 amino acids. The junction had 7 bases not matched to a gene; V was cut back by 5 bases and J by 8 bases. Germline V gene sequence: CDR1 SNHLY, CDR2 FYNNEI.

V gene TRBV21-1 combines with J gene TRBJ2-7; no DNA check was done on the table's D call, TRBD1. TRBV21-1 is designated a pseudogene. This CDR3 region has 14 residues. CDR3 nucleotide sequence: TGTGCCAGCAGCAACGCTTCCTTGACACGCGAGCAGTACTTC. Residues: CASSNASLTREQYF.

The chain employs TRBV6-5 and TRBJ1-2; TRBD1 agrees at 8 bases. Germline V gives CDR1 MNHEY, CDR2 SVGAGI. This CDR3 region has 12 residues. V shed 6 bases, J shed 8 bases, and the junction held 5 bases outside the gene matches. The CDR3 coding sequence is TGTGCCAGCAGGACAGGGGATAGGGGCTACACCTTC. Its protein is CASRTGDRGYTF.

The rearrangement joins TRBV13 to TRBJ2-7, with a tentative D call TRBD2 (6 bases). The ends were cut back, 4 bases at V and 6 bases at J, with 16 bases in the middle. Germline V gene data show CDR1 as PRHDT and CDR2 as FYEKMQ (reference sequence). The CDR3 sequence is 14 residues long. The CDR3 reads CASSSGLPTAEQYF. The CDR3 DNA reads as TGTGCCAGCAGCTCGGGACTCCCAACGGCCGAGCAGTACTTC.

The rearrangement joins TRBV12-3 or TRBV12-4 to TRBJ1-5, with D unresolved. Trimming removed 3 bases at V and 6 bases at J, with 9 bases between. This CDR3 region has 13 residues. In DNA, the CDR3 is TGTGCCAGCAGTTTGGAAACGGGTCAGCCCCAGCATTTT. This encodes CASSLETGQPQHF.

The gene calls are TRBV5-1 and TRBJ2-1; 9 positions match TRBD1. The V and J ends lost 0 bases and 1 base, in that order; junction bases with no gene match: 2. This CDR3 comprises 16 residues. Germline V CDR1 and CDR2: SGHRS, YFSETQ. The CDR3 reads CASSLVGTGSYNEQFF. CDR3 nucleotide sequence: TGCGCCAGCAGCTTGGTCGGGACAGGGTCCTACAATGAGCAGTTCTTC.

The J gene is TRBJ2-2, the V gene TRBV27; D possibly corresponds to TRBD2 (6 bases). The germline V gene encodes CDR1 MNHEY and CDR2 SMNVEV (reference sequence). V was shortened by 5 bases and J by 7 bases, with 23 bases between the two germline ends. The CDR3 is 17 amino acids. DNA for the CDR3: TGTGCCAGCAGTCCCATACGACTGAGCGGGTACGGCGGGGAGCTGTTTTTT. It is translated as CASSPIRLSGYGGELFF.

This rearrangement joins TRBV9 to TRBJ2-3, with TRBD2 matching 9 bases. The CDR3 loop spans 15 amino acids. V was clipped by 4 bases and J by 2 bases; unmatched bases: 5. Germline V gene data show CDR1 as SGDLS and CDR2 as YYNGEE. CDR3 sequence reads: CASSRAGGHTDTQYF. The DNA of the CDR3 is TGTGCCAGCAGCAGAGCGGGAGGACACACAGATACGCAGTATTTT.

The V call is TRBV30, the J call TRBJ2-7, with 7 positions matching TRBD1. The CDR3 has 13 amino acids. CDR1 GTSNPN and CDR2 SVGIG come from the germline V gene (reference sequence). V shed 3 bases and J 2 bases; nucleotides not matched to a gene: 4. CDR3 bases: TGTGCCTGGAGGACAGGGACCACCTACGAGCAGTACTTC. It yields the protein CAWRTGTTYEQYF.

The rearrangement joins TRBV24-1 to TRBJ1-2; the D is unclear. Deletions cut 4 bases from V and 4 bases from J, with 9 bases between. The germline CDR1 and CDR2 sequences are KGHDR and SFDVKD. The CDR3 length is 13 residues. The CDR3 bases are TGTGCCACCAGTGAAGACTTCTTCTATGGCTACACCTTC. This sequence encodes CATSEDFFYGYTF.

In its sample, this clone was seen once. The chain couples TRBV19 to TRBJ2-3; D might be TRBD2 (5 bases). Germline loops: CDR1 LNHDA, CDR2 SQIVND (reference sequence). The V end was cut by 4 bases, the J end by 6 bases, with 11 bases between. The CDR3 is 13 residues long. The CDR3 protein is CASSNQRRDTQYF. For the CDR3, the DNA is TGTGCCAGTAGTAACCAGAGGAGGGATACGCAGTATTTT. Combining the CDR3 with reference TRBV19 and TRBJ2-3 gives the whole variable domain DGGITQSPKYLFRKEGQNVTLSCEQNLNHDAMYWYRQDPGQGLRLIYYSQIVNDFQKGDIAEGYSVSREKKESFPLTVTSAQKNPTAFYLCASSNQRRDTQYFGPGTRLTVL.

The chain carries TRBV7-9 and TRBJ2-6, with TRBD1 identical over 7 bases. The CDR3 is made up of 18 amino acids. From germline, CDR1 is SEHNR and CDR2 FQNEAQ (reference sequence). The V and J ends lost 1 base and 1 base, in that order; junction bases with no gene match: 7. CDR3: CASSLGGGDLSGANVLTF. CDR3 nucleotides: TGTGCCAGCAGCTTAGGAGGGGGCGACCTTTCTGGGGCCAACGTCCTGACTTTC.

The V gene is TRBV10-3, the J gene TRBJ1-2, with 9 positions matching TRBD1. The J segment lost 6 bases and the V segment lost 0 bases, leaving 5 bases of the junction unmatched. CDR1 and CDR2 from the germline V gene are ENHRY and SYGVKD. There are 15 residues in the CDR3. CDR3 nucleotide sequence: TGTGCCATCAGTGAGTCGGGGACAGGGTTTCATGGCTACACCTTC. This codes for CAISESGTGFHGYTF.

The chain carries TRBV7-9 and TRBJ2-1, with 9 bases identical to TRBD2. CDR3 length: 16 amino acids. Germline loops: CDR1 SEHNR, CDR2 FQNEAQ (reference sequence). Germline trimming cut 0 bases from V and 7 bases from J; bases unmatched to any gene: 7. CDR3 bases: TGTGCCAGCAGCTTAGCGCGGGAGGGACTTCAAAATGAGCAGTTCTTC. Protein product: CASSLAREGLQNEQFF.

This sequence joins TRBV30 and TRBJ2-5; no clear D gene. The germline V gene encodes CDR1 GTSNPN and CDR2 SVGIG (reference sequence). The CDR3 extends over 12 amino acids. V was pared by 2 bases and J by 1 base, with 5 bases between. As DNA, the CDR3 is TGTGCCTGGAGTCCGGGCCAAGAGACCCAGTACTTC. This translates into CAWSPGQETQYF.

The chain employs TRBV28 and TRBJ2-7; possibly TRBD2 for D (7 bases). V was cut by 6 bases and J by 2 bases, with 17 bases left in between. Germline CDR1 and CDR2: MDHEN and SYDVKM. CDR3 length equals 15 residues. The DNA of the CDR3 is TGTGCCAGCAGCCTTAGGGGGGGGTTCCCCTACGAGCAGTACTTC. This encodes CASSLRGGFPYEQYF.

The CDR3 bases are TGTGCCAGCAGCTTAGTAGGTCAGGGGGTAGGAAAACTGTTTTTT. Its protein is CASSLVGQGVGKLFF. The J gene is TRBJ1-4, the V gene TRBV7-6, with TRBD1 identical over 7 bases. The trim removed 1 base at V and 10 bases at J, leaving 9 bases unmatched. This CDR3 region has 15 residues. Per the germline V gene, CDR1 is SGHVS and CDR2 is FNYEAQ.

The sample holds one count of this clone. The J gene is TRBJ1-2, the V gene TRBV11-2, with 9 bases matching TRBD1. Germline CDR1 is SGHAT and CDR2 is FQNNGV. The CDR3 contains 15 residues. Trimming cost V 1 base and J 4 bases; bases outside gene matches: 4. CDR3 region: CASSLVQGAGYGYTF. As DNA, the CDR3 is TGTGCCAGCAGCTTAGTACAGGGGGCAGGCTATGGCTACACCTTC. The variable domain in full, completed from reference TRBV11-2 and TRBJ1-2, reads EAGVAQSPRYKIIEKRQSVAFWCNPISGHATLYWYQQILGQGPKLLIQFQNNGVVDDSQLPKDRFSAERLKGVDSTLKIQPAKLEDSAVYLCASSLVQGAGYGYTFGSGTRLTVV.

The genes are TRBV30 and TRBJ1-4, with D perhaps TRBD1 (5 bases). V gave up 1 base and J gave up 4 bases, with 16 bases separating them. The germline V gene has CDR1 GTSNPN and CDR2 SVGIG (reference sequence). The CDR3 covers 16 residues. CDR3 sequence reads: CAWSGGLPDSNEKLFF. DNA for the CDR3: TGTGCCTGGAGTGGGGGACTCCCAGACAGTAATGAAAAACTGTTTTTT.